Following are 5 T cell receptor beta chains from one sample sequenced in a study of PD-1 blockade in classical Hodgkin lymphoma. Using immunoSEQ multiplex PCR, the repertoire was profiled, and TCRdb retains in-frame clones only, with some absent. Among 18,000 or so clones listed, roughly four fifths were seen once. Time point specified: newly diagnosed, previously untreated cHL patient sample. Thawed PBMCs yielded CD4+ T cells through magnetic negative selection. The sequencing input was CD4+ T cells from blood. These TCRs come from a human donor with classical Hodgkin lymphoma.

The V call is TRBV19, the J call TRBJ1-2; 7 nucleotides line up with TRBD1. In germline, CDR1 is LNHDA, CDR2 SQIVND (reference sequence). The CDR3 is 17 amino acids. The trim removed 1 base at V and 6 bases at J, leaving 14 bases unmatched. The CDR3 DNA follows: TGTGCCAGTAGTATAGGCCGAGGGGACGGGACAGTTGATGGCTACACCTTC. It codes for CASSIGRGDGTVDGYTF.

V and J are TRBV4-2 and TRBJ2-5, with D possibly matching TRBD2 (6 bases). Per the germline V gene, CDR1 is LGHNA and CDR2 is YNFKEQ. The CDR3 length is 21 residues. V lost 0 bases and J 4 bases, leaving 30 bases between the germline ends. CDR3 nucleotide sequence: TGTGCCAGCAGCCAAGATCGGAATCCCTCGGGACTCCCGGGCCGGGGAGAGACCCAGTACTTC. This encodes CASSQDRNPSGLPGRGETQYF.

V usage is TRBV7-9 and J usage is TRBJ2-5, with 7 positions matching TRBD2. Germline assignment: CDR1 SEHNR and CDR2 FQNEAQ (reference sequence). V was pared by 4 bases and J by 5 bases, with 4 bases of the junction left unmatched. CDR3 size: 13 residues. The CDR3 spells CASSWGGTETQYF. The DNA of the CDR3 is TGTGCCAGCAGCTGGGGGGGAACGGAGACCCAGTACTTC. Drawing the rest from reference TRBV7-9 and TRBJ2-5, the complete variable domain is DTGVSQNPRHKITKRGQNVTFRCDPISEHNRLYWYRQTLGQGPEFLTYFQNEAQLEKSRLLSDRFSAERPKGSFSTLEIQRTEQGDSAMYLCASSWGGTETQYFGPGTRLLVL.

The chain joins TRBV19 to TRBJ1-2, with D unclear. CDR1 and CDR2 from the germline V gene are LNHDA and SQIVND (reference sequence). V gave up 3 bases and J gave up 2 bases, with 7 bases separating them. The CDR3 covers 13 residues. Written as DNA, the CDR3 is TGTGCCAGTAGTATGGCCAGGAACTATGGCTACACCTTC. Its protein is CASSMARNYGYTF.

This chain connects TRBV6-1 to TRBJ1-5, with D unresolved. The CDR3 contains 16 residues. V gave up 1 base and J gave up 0 bases, with 10 bases separating them. The germline V gene has CDR1 MNHNS and CDR2 SASEGT. The CDR3 protein is CASSEGETVSNQPQHF. DNA for the CDR3: TGTGCCAGCAGTGAAGGGGAGACGGTTAGCAATCAGCCCCAGCATTTT.